This T cell receptor beta chain originates from a study of shared clonotypes between healthy human individuals. This clone was counted only a few times. CDR3 size: 15 residues. Assay used: immunoSEQ multiplex PCR; TCRdb lists only in-frame clones, some missing. The sample lists over a million clones; 65% to 80% were seen once. The sequence was obtained from a man aged 18 to 29 in good health. The rearrangement joins TRBV21-1 to TRBJ2-7; the table assigns TRBD1, which was not confirmed against the DNA. TRBV21-1 represents a pseudogene. Sequenced material: memory CD4+ T cells sorted from blood. Indicated subset: CD45RA-negative fraction. CDR3 bases: TGTGCCAGCAGCACCACGGGACAGACCTACTACGAGCAGTACTTC. Protein product: CASSTTGQTYYEQYF.